This T cell receptor beta chain was captured by sequencing in a study of cytomegalovirus exposure and HLA in healthy donors. The PCR ran on 60 Vbeta and 13 Jbeta primers. The authors' processing: Among the unique TCR beta chains that a later analysis counted, about 81 million in all, around 11 million were shared. Repertoires were generated with immunoSEQ multiplex PCR, while TCRdb's copy carries only in-frame clones and drops some. V and J calls and clone size are given by that table; D and trimming were obtained from the DNA. The sample has some 120,000 clones, 75% to 90% seen once; the top ten hold roughly 9.6%. V lost 2 bases to trimming and J lost 2 bases, with 10 bases between them. The CDR3 covers 15 residues. Germline V gives CDR1 MGHRA, CDR2 YSYEKL.

The material sequenced was PBMCs. J is TRBJ2-1 and V is TRBV4-1; tentative D call: TRBD1 (5 bases). The receptor was isolated from a man under 40 in good health and CMV-seropositive. CDR3 protein: CASSQNRRTYNEQFF. The DNA of the CDR3 is TGCGCCAGCAGCCAAAACAGGCGAACCTACAATGAGCAGTTCTTC.